What follows are 3 T cell receptor beta chains derived from one specimen sequenced in a study of blood T cells in healthy people across ages. It was with a sample-barcoded 5' primer and a J-beta primer mix that a second PCR of roughly 7 to 12 cycles was run. TCRdb independently ran MiXCR on the 5' RACE reads; one entry per CDR3 protein. The table includes about 1.4 million distinct CDR3 sequences, 55% to 75% detected once. The sample was blood. Receptor source: a man between 18 and 35 years old in good health.

This clonotype was recorded once. The chain joins TRBV5-5 to TRBJ2-7; possible D gene TRBD1, 7 bases. This CDR3 comprises 14 residues. In germline, CDR1 is SGHKS, CDR2 YYEKEE (reference sequence). Trimming took 4 bases from V and 3 from J, leaving 14 bases between them. CDR3 sequence: CASSRPGGLYEQYF. The DNA of the CDR3 is TGTGCCAGCAGCCGACCAGGGGGGCTCTACGAGCAGTACTTC.

The chain combines TRBV4-2 with TRBJ1-1; D uncertain. The germline gives CDR1 LGHNA, CDR2 YNFKEQ. The CDR3 is made up of 16 amino acids. V was cut by 0 bases and J by 4 bases, with 15 bases left in between. The CDR3 nucleotides read TGTGCCAGCAGCCAAGATCTAGGAGGGATGGGCACTGAAGCTTTCTTT. Translation gives CASSQDLGGMGTEAFF.

The chain links TRBV11-2 to TRBJ2-3; TRBD2 might be the D (5 bases). The CDR3 sequence is 17 residues long. Germline V gene sequence: CDR1 SGHAT, CDR2 FQNNGV. Trimming stripped 0 bases from V and 7 bases from J, with 20 bases between. The CDR3 nucleotides read TGTGCCAGCAGCTTAGAGACCGGGCCAGGACTCGGGTATACGCAGTATTTT. Residues: CASSLETGPGLGYTQYF.